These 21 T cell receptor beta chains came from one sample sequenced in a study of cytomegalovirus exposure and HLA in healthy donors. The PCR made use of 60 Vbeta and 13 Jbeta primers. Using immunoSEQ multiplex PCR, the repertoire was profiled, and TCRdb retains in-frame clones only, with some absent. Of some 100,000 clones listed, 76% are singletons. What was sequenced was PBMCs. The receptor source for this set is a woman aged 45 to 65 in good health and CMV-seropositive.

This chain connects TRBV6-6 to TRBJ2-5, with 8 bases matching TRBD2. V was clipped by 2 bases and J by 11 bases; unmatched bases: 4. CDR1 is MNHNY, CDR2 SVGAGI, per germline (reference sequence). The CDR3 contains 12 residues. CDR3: CASSYRGGEQYF. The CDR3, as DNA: TGTGCCAGCAGTTACCGGGGGGGAGAGCAGTACTTC.

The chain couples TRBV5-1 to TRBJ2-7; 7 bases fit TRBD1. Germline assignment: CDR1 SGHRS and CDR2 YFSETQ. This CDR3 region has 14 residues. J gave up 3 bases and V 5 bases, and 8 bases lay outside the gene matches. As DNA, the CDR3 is TGCGCCAGCAGTCCCGGACAGGACCTCTACGAGCAGTACTTC. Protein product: CASSPGQDLYEQYF.

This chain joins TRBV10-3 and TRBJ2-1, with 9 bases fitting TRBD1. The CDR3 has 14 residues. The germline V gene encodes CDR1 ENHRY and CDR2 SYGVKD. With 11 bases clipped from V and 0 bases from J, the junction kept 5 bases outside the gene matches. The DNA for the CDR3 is TGTGCCTCTAAGACAGGGGGCTCCTACAATGAGCAGTTCTTC. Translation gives CASKTGGSYNEQFF.

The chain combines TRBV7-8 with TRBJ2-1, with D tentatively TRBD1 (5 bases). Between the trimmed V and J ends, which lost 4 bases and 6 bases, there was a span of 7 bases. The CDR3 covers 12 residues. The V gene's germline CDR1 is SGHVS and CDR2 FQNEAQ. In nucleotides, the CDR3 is TGTGCCAGCAGCTATAGGGGCAATGAGCAGTTCTTC. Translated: CASSYRGNEQFF.

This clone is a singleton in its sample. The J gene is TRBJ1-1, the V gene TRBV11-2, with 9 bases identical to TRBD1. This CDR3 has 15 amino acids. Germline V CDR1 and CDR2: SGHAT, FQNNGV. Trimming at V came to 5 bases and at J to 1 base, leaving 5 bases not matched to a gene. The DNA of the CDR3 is TGTGCCAGCAGCCCCCGGACAGGGGAGAACACTGAAGCTTTCTTT. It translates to CASSPRTGENTEAFF.

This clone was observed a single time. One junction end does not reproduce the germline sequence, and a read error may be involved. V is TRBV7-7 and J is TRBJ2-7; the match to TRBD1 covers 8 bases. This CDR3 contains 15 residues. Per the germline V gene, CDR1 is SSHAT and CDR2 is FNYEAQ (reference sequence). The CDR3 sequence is CASSSGQGSSYEQYF. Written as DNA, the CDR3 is TGTGCTAGCAGCTCCGGACAGGGTTCCTCCTACGAGCAGTACTTC.

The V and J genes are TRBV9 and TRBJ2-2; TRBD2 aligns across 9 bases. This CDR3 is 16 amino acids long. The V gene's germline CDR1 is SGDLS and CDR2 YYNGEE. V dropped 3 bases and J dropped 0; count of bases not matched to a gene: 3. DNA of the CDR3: TGTGCCAGCAGCGGACGACTAGCGGCGAACACCGGGGAGCTGTTTTTT. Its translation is CASSGRLAANTGELFF.

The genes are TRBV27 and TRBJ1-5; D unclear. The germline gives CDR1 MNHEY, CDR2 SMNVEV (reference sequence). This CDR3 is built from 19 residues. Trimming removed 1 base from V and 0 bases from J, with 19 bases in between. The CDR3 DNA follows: TGTGCCAGCAGTTTATACTCCGGGGTAGGTAGATATAGCAATCAGCCCCAGCATTTT. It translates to CASSLYSGVGRYSNQPQHF.

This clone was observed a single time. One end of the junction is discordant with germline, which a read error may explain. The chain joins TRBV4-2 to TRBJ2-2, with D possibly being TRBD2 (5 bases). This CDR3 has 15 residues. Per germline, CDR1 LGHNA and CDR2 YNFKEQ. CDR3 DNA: TGTGCCAGCAGGCAAGCGGTGGCGAACACCGGGGAGCTGTTTTTT. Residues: CASRQAVANTGELFF.

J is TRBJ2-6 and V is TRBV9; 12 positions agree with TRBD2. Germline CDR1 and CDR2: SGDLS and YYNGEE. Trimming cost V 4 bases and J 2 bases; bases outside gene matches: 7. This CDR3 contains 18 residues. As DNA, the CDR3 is TGTGCCAGCAGCACGACTAGCGGGAGAGTTCCTGGGGCCAACGTCCTGACTTTC. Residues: CASSTTSGRVPGANVLTF.

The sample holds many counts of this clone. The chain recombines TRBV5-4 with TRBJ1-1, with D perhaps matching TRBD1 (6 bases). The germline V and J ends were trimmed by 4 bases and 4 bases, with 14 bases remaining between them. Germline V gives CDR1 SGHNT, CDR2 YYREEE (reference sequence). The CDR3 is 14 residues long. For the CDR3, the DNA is TGTGCCAGCAGCATTGACAGGCCCCCCACTGAAGCTTTCTTT. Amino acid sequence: CASSIDRPPTEAFF.

The CDR3 loop is CASSMIGAGGNEKLFF. CDR3 DNA: TGTGCCAGCAGCATGATAGGGGCGGGGGGGAATGAAAAACTGTTTTTT. The gene calls are TRBV5-6 and TRBJ1-4; D is perhaps TRBD1 (5 bases). Germline assignment: CDR1 SGHDT and CDR2 YYEEEE. Trimming took 4 bases from V and 5 from J, leaving 18 bases between them. The length of the CDR3 is 16 residues.

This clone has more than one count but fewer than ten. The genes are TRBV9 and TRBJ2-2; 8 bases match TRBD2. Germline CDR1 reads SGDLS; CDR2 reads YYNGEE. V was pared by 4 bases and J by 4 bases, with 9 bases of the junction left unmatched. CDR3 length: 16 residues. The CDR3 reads CASSSPAGDPTGELFF. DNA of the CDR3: TGTGCCAGCAGCTCACCAGCGGGAGACCCCACCGGGGAGCTGTTTTTT. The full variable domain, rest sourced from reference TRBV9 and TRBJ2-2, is DSGVTQTPKHLITATGQRVTLRCSPRSGDLSVYWYQQSLDQGLQFLIQYYNGEERAKGNILERFSAQQFPDLHSELNLSSLELGDSALYFCASSSPAGDPTGELFFGEGSRLTVL.

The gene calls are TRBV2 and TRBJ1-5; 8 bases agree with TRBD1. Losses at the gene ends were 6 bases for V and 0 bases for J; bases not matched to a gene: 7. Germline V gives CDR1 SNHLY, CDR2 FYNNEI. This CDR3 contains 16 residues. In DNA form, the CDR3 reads TGTGCCAGCAGGTTACAGGGGGTAGGTAGCAATCAGCCCCAGCATTTT. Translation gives CASRLQGVGSNQPQHF.

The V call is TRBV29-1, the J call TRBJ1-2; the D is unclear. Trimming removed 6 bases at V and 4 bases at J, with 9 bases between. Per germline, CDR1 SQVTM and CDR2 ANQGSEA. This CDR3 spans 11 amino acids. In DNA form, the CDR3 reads TGCAGCGTCCAATCGAGCTATGGCTACACCTTC. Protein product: CSVQSSYGYTF.

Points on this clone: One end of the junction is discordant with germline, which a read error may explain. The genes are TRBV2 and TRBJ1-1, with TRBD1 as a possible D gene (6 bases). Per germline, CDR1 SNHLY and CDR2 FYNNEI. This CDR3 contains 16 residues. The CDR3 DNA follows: TGTGCCAGCAGCGAAGAATTAAGGGGACAGAACACTGAAGCTTTCTTT. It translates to CASSEELRGQNTEAFF.

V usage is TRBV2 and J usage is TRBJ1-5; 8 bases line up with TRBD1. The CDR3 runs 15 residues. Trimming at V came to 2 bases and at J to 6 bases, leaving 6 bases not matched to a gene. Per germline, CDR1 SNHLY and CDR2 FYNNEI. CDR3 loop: CASSEQAGGIQPQHF. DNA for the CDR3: TGTGCCAGCAGTGAACAGGCAGGGGGCATTCAGCCCCAGCATTTT.

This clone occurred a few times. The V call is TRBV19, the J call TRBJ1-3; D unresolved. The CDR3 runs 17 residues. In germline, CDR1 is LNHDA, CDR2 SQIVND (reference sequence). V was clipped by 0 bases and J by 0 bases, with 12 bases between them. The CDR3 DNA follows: TGTGCCAGTAGTATAGAAACCCACCGCTACTCTGGAAACACCATATATTTT. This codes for CASSIETHRYSGNTIYF.

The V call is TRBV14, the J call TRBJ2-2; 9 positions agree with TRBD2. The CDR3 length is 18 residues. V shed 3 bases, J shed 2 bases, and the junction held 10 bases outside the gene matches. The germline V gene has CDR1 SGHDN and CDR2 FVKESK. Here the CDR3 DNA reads TGTGCCAGCAGCCATTGGCGATTAGCGGGAGATAACACCGGGGAGCTGTTTTTT. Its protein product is CASSHWRLAGDNTGELFF.

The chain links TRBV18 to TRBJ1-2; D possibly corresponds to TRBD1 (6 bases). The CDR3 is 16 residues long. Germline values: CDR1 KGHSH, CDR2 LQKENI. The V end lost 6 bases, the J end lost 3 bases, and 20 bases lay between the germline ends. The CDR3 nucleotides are TGTGCCAGCTCGCCGCCCGAGGGGGGGATCTACTATGGCTACACCTTC. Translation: CASSPPEGGIYYGYTF.

The DNA of the CDR3 is TGTGCCAGCAATCGGGAGGGGAATGAGCAGTTCTTC. Translation: CASNREGNEQFF. The chain has TRBV9 and TRBJ2-1, with 8 bases that match TRBD2. Germline lookup yields CDR1 SGDLS and CDR2 YYNGEE. This CDR3 comprises 12 residues. V was clipped by 6 bases and J by 7 bases; unmatched bases: 3.